Listed here are 17 T cell receptor beta chains from one sample, sequenced in a study of blood T cell repertoires in COVID-19. Produced via immunoSEQ multiplex PCR; TCRdb's table is partial and in-frame only. The sample has 71,000 or so clones; about four fifths are singletons. Sequencing used peripheral blood. Receptor source: a man aged 70-80 years with acute or convalescent COVID-19.

This clone showed up just once. This chain connects TRBV7-2 to TRBJ2-7, with TRBD2 identical over 11 bases. CDR1 is SGHTA, CDR2 FQGNSA, per germline. The V gene end was trimmed by 2 bases and the J gene end by 0 bases; junction bases not matched to a gene: 3. This CDR3 is built from 16 residues. DNA of the CDR3: TGTGCCAGCAGCTTATCCGGGACTAGCGGCTCCTACGAGCAGTACTTC. It yields the protein CASSLSGTSGSYEQYF. Based on the CDR3 plus reference TRBV7-2 and TRBJ2-7, the full variable domain is GAGVSQSPSNKVTEKGKDVELRCDPISGHTALYWYRQSLGQGLEFLIYFQGNSAPDKSGLPSDRFSAERTGGSVSTLTIQRTQQEDSAVYLCASSLSGTSGSYEQYFGPGTRLTVT.

The rearrangement joins TRBV3-1 (or the pseudogene TRBV3-2) to TRBJ2-1, with a weak D call TRBD2 (6 bases). The CDR3 covers 15 residues. Trimming removed 4 bases at V and 3 bases at J, with 13 bases between. Per germline, CDR1 LGHDT and CDR2 YNNKEL (reference sequence). The CDR3 coding sequence is TGTGCCAGCAGCCTAATGGGACTTGTCTACAATGAGCAGTTCTTC. Protein: CASSLMGLVYNEQFF.

V gene TRBV18 combines with J gene TRBJ1-1; maybe TRBD1 (5 bases). Trimming took 0 bases from V and 4 from J, leaving 9 bases between them. The CDR3 extends over 14 amino acids. Germline V gene lookup returns CDR1 KGHSH and CDR2 LQKENI. CDR3 DNA: TGTGCCAGCTCACCACCGGGGGGGAGCACTGAAGCTTTCTTT. This translates into CASSPPGGSTEAFF. The whole variable domain, remainder taken from reference TRBV18 and TRBJ1-1, is NAGVMQNPRHLVRRRGQEARLRCSPMKGHSHVYWYRQLPEEGLKFMVYLQKENIIDESGMPKERFSAEFPKEGPSILRIQQVVRGDSAAYFCASSPPGGSTEAFFGQGTRLTVV.

J is TRBJ2-1 and V is TRBV24-1; 8 bases are shared with TRBD2. CDR3 length equals 15 residues. Unmatched junction bases numbered 9, after V lost 7 bases and J lost 5 bases. Germline V gives CDR1 KGHDR, CDR2 SFDVKD. CDR3 amino acids: CATRRAGAENNEQFF. The DNA of the CDR3 is TGTGCCACCAGGAGAGCGGGAGCTGAAAACAATGAGCAGTTCTTC.

The chain links TRBV5-4 to TRBJ1-4; D may be TRBD1 (6 bases). This CDR3 is built from 15 residues. The V gene's germline CDR1 is SGHNT and CDR2 YYREEE (reference sequence). The germline V and J ends were trimmed by 0 bases and 5 bases, with 11 bases remaining between them. CDR3 protein: CASSLGDRTNEKLFF. CDR3 in DNA: TGTGCCAGCAGCTTGGGTGACAGGACGAATGAAAAACTGTTTTTT.

The chain recombines TRBV4-1 with TRBJ1-1, with 8 bases that match TRBD1. Germline-derived CDR1 and CDR2 are MGHRA and YSYEKL. V gave up 5 bases and J gave up 4 bases; unmatched junction bases: 6. The CDR3 length is 14 residues. The CDR3 here is CASSRDRQLTEAFF. CDR3 DNA sequence: TGCGCCAGCAGCAGGGACAGGCAACTCACTGAAGCTTTCTTT.

This chain connects TRBV5-1 to TRBJ2-7, with 8 bases that match TRBD1. The junction had 8 bases not matched to a gene; V was cut back by 4 bases and J by 5 bases. CDR3 length equals 14 residues. Germline V CDR1 and CDR2: SGHRS, YFSETQ. In DNA, the CDR3 is TGCGCCAGCAGCCAACGCAGGGGGCTTGACGAGCAGTACTTC. This encodes CASSQRRGLDEQYF.

The chain has TRBV30 and TRBJ2-5; D uncertain. This CDR3 is 13 amino acids long. The V and J ends lost 2 bases and 2 bases respectively, with 9 bases between them. Germline CDR1 and CDR2: GTSNPN and SVGIG (reference sequence). The CDR3 loop is CAWSRQAQETQYF. The DNA for the CDR3 is TGTGCCTGGAGTCGTCAAGCGCAAGAGACCCAGTACTTC. Full variable domain (remainder filled in from reference TRBV30 and TRBJ2-5): SQTIHQWPATLVQPVGSPLSLECTVEGTSNPNLYWYRQAAGRGLQLLFYSVGIGQISSEVPQNLSASRPQDRQFILSSKKLLLSDSGFYLCAWSRQAQETQYFGPGTRLLVL.

The V gene is TRBV28, the J gene TRBJ1-1, with TRBD1 matching over 7 bases. The J segment lost 0 bases and the V segment lost 5 bases, leaving 15 bases of the junction unmatched. This CDR3 is 18 amino acids long. Germline values: CDR1 MDHEN, CDR2 SYDVKM. The CDR3 protein is CASSPTTGIFLMNTEAFF. In nucleotides, the CDR3 is TGTGCCAGCAGTCCAACGACAGGGATCTTTCTCATGAACACTGAAGCTTTCTTT.

This chain uses TRBV10-3 with TRBJ2-3, with 14 positions matching TRBD2. The CDR3 sequence is 16 residues long. The germline CDR1 and CDR2 sequences are ENHRY and SYGVKD. V lost 9 bases to trimming and J lost 1 base; unmatched junction nucleotides: 6. CDR3 loop: CAIATTSGRGTDTQYF. CDR3 nucleotide sequence: TGTGCCATAGCCACGACTAGCGGGAGGGGCACAGATACGCAGTATTTT.

The rearrangement uses TRBV5-1 and TRBJ2-1, with D perhaps matching TRBD1 (6 bases). This CDR3 contains 13 residues. V lost 9 bases and J lost 3, with 13 bases in between. The germline CDR1 and CDR2 sequences are SGHRS and YFSETQ. The CDR3 nucleotides read TGCGCCACCACACCGGACAGCTACAATGAGCAGTTCTTC. Its protein is CATTPDSYNEQFF.

J is TRBJ2-7 and V is TRBV7-2; D is uncertain. The germline V gene encodes CDR1 SGHTA and CDR2 FQGNSA. CDR3 length equals 14 residues. Between the trimmed V and J ends, which lost 3 bases and 12 bases, there was a span of 21 bases. CDR3 region: CASSFDPTTNLGYF. The CDR3 nucleotides read TGTGCCAGCAGCTTCGATCCCACTACAAATTTGGGGTACTTC.

The chain combines TRBV19 with TRBJ1-1, with D possibly matching TRBD1 (5 bases). The CDR3 is 14 amino acids. V lost 1 base and J 5 bases, leaving 11 bases between the germline ends. Germline V gene lookup returns CDR1 LNHDA and CDR2 SQIVND (reference sequence). CDR3 nucleotides: TGTGCCAGTAGTATAGGGGGGAGGGGTACTGAAGCTTTCTTT. It encodes CASSIGGRGTEAFF.

The chain is built from TRBV28 and TRBJ1-5; 10 nucleotides agree with TRBD1. The V gene's germline CDR1 is MDHEN and CDR2 SYDVKM. V gave up 5 bases and J gave up 11 bases; unmatched junction bases: 18. CDR3 length: 17 amino acids. CDR3 in DNA: TGTGCCAGCAGTACCCCCGGGACAGGGGTAGGGGTATCTTCCCAGCATTTT. This gives the protein CASSTPGTGVGVSSQHF.

V and J are TRBV3-1 (or the pseudogene TRBV3-2) and TRBJ2-3; TRBD2 matches at 7 bases. The length of the CDR3 is 17 residues. In germline, CDR1 is LGHDT, CDR2 YNNKEL (reference sequence). V lost 3 bases, J lost 6 bases, and 15 bases stayed unmatched. CDR3 amino acids: CASSHPKTSRGEDTQYF. The CDR3 DNA reads as TGTGCCAGCAGCCACCCAAAGACTAGCCGGGGGGAGGATACGCAGTATTTT.

The chain is built from TRBV5-4 and TRBJ1-4; possible D gene TRBD1, 6 bases. The CDR3 is 15 amino acids. Per germline, CDR1 SGHNT and CDR2 YYREEE (reference sequence). Trimming removed 3 bases at V and 4 bases at J, with 13 bases between. The CDR3 region is CASSSSGGGNEKLFF. The CDR3 DNA follows: TGTGCCAGCAGCTCGTCGGGGGGCGGTAATGAAAAACTGTTTTTT.

The chain joins TRBV9 to TRBJ2-3; 7 bases align to TRBD1. From germline, CDR1 is SGDLS and CDR2 YYNGEE. Trimming took 7 bases from V and 0 from J; bases not matched to a gene: 8. This CDR3 region has 15 residues. CDR3 DNA: TGTGCCAGCTCCTCTAGACAGGGTAGCACAGATACGCAGTATTTT. Translated, it gives CASSSRQGSTDTQYF.